The T cell receptor beta chain under discussion was sequenced for a study of shared clonotypes between healthy human individuals. Study observations and caveats: Naive subsets generally had larger estimated richness than memory subsets. Researchers sampled blood only, noting tissue repertoires likely differ.

Only Caucasian adults living in Nashville, Tennessee made up the donor group. Each replicate PCR on the sorted subsets used roughly 210 ng DNA (roughly 32,000 T cell genomes). Sequencing was performed with immunoSEQ multiplex PCR; in TCRdb, only in-frame clones are kept and a portion is missing. The data show some 2.3 million clones, 90% to 95% seen once. Comment on this clone: What it binds is not known.

Trimming cost V 6 bases and J 6 bases; bases outside gene matches: 3. The CDR3 consists of 13 residues. CDR1 is ENHRY and CDR2 is SYGVKD in the germline V gene. This chain joins TRBV10-3 and TRBJ1-4; 8 bases line up with TRBD1. Input material: naive CD4+ T cells from PBMCs. This sample's subset: CD45RA+ positively selected. This TCR came from a man aged 18 to 30 in good health. Some clones in this sample may be carry-over from other donors' samples. The CDR3 spells CAIRDRADEKLFF. The CDR3 DNA reads as TGTGCCATCAGGGACAGGGCTGATGAAAAACTGTTTTTT.